This TCR beta chain comes out of a study of shared clonotypes between healthy human individuals. General observations from the study: In having few donors, the study represented limited genetic and exposure-history diversity.

In the case of this clone: Its antigen remains unknown.

There are 15 residues in the CDR3. Germline CDR1 MDHEN, CDR2 SYDVKM. Trimming took 5 bases from V and 8 from J, leaving 18 bases between them. Each cell subset's genomic DNA was divided evenly among several immunoSEQ plates. Original analysis: Junction-only immunoSEQ sequences carried no quality scores, so filtering differed. Here immunoSEQ multiplex PCR was the method, and the copy in TCRdb shows in-frame clones only, minus some. D and trimming come from the DNA, and the V and J calls and clone size come from that table. Of about half a million clones listed, roughly 80% are singletons. The donor cohort consisted entirely of Caucasian adults residing in Nashville, Tennessee.

This chain connects TRBV28 to TRBJ1-4; D gene unclear. The origin of this receptor is a woman aged 40 to 50 in good health. Some clones in this sample may be carry-over from other donors' samples. Sequences were obtained from PBMCs. CDR3 amino acids: CASSPIVPLGEKLFF. In nucleotides, the CDR3 is TGTGCCAGCAGTCCCATCGTACCCTTGGGAGAAAAACTGTTTTTT.